The 24 T cell receptor beta chains below all came from one sample that was sequenced in a study of cytomegalovirus exposure and HLA in healthy donors. TCRdb's table, derived via immunoSEQ multiplex PCR, lists solely in-frame clones and lacks some. The sample includes about 98,000 clones, about 95% seen only once; the top ten take roughly 0.9%. The specimen was PBMCs. The source is a young woman in good health and CMV-seronegative.

The V gene is TRBV28, the J gene TRBJ2-6; D possibly corresponds to TRBD1 (5 bases). Per germline, CDR1 MDHEN and CDR2 SYDVKM. The V gene lost 5 bases and the J gene lost 0 bases, with 17 bases spanning the gap. The CDR3 has 18 amino acids. The CDR3 reads CASSPPRGRGSGANVLTF. The CDR3 region has the DNA TGTGCCAGCAGTCCACCAAGGGGCCGTGGCTCTGGGGCCAACGTCCTGACTTTC.

The chain recombines TRBV4-1 with TRBJ1-2, with D possibly being TRBD1 (6 bases). V lost 0 bases and J lost 5, with 13 bases in between. The CDR3 length is 15 residues. Germline loops: CDR1 MGHRA, CDR2 YSYEKL. CDR3 sequence reads: CASSQDGTGRYGYTF. The CDR3 DNA reads TGCGCCAGCAGCCAAGATGGAACAGGGCGGTATGGCTACACCTTC.

The chain is built from TRBV29-1 and TRBJ2-1; 8 bases fit TRBD2. The CDR3 consists of 15 residues. V lost 7 bases and J lost 7; bases outside the gene matches: 15. Germline assignment: CDR1 SQVTM and CDR2 ANQGSEA. The CDR3 sequence is CSARATTSEGNEQFF. The CDR3 DNA reads TGCAGCGCACGGGCTACGACTAGCGAGGGGAATGAGCAGTTCTTC.

This chain links TRBV6-5 with TRBJ1-2; no clear D gene. CDR3 length: 15 amino acids. Germline values: CDR1 MNHEY, CDR2 SVGAGI. V was cut by 5 bases and J by 1 base, with 14 bases left in between. This CDR3 reads CASSQAGRNNYGYTF. The CDR3 DNA follows: TGTGCCAGCAGTCAGGCCGGCAGAAATAACTATGGCTACACCTTC.

This clone has only one observation. The rearrangement links TRBV5-1 to TRBJ2-7; the match to TRBD2 covers 10 bases. The CDR3 has 14 amino acids. The V segment lost 4 bases and the J segment 2 bases; nucleotides outside the gene matches: 3. The V gene's germline CDR1 is SGHRS and CDR2 YFSETQ. Here the CDR3 DNA reads TGCGCCAGCAGCGCGGGACTAGCGACCTACGAGCAGTACTTC. Protein: CASSAGLATYEQYF. The full variable domain, rest sourced from reference TRBV5-1 and TRBJ2-7, is KAGVTQTPRYLIKTRGQQVTLSCSPISGHRSVSWYQQTPGQGLQFLFEYFSETQRNKGNFPGRFSGRQFSNSRSEMNVSTLELGDSALYLCASSAGLATYEQYFGPGTRLTVT.

This clone was recorded only once. CDR3 in amino acids: CASRGAGGTKGKLFF. The CDR3 DNA follows: TGTGCCAGTAGGGGGGCAGGGGGAACCAAAGGGAAACTGTTTTTT. The chain uses TRBV19 and TRBJ1-4, with 7 positions matching TRBD1. CDR1 LNHDA and CDR2 SQIVND come from the germline V gene (reference sequence). The CDR3 is made up of 15 amino acids. Trimming took 6 bases from V and 11 from J; bases not matched to a gene: 15.

The rearrangement links TRBV11-2 to TRBJ2-1; TRBD1 agrees at 7 bases. After removal of 3 bases from V and 7 bases from J, the junction contained 12 bases not matched to a gene. Germline CDR1 SGHAT, CDR2 FQNNGV. This CDR3 comprises 16 residues. CDR3 region: CASSFRGNSLVNEQFF. For the CDR3, the DNA is TGTGCCAGCAGCTTCAGGGGGAATTCATTGGTGAATGAGCAGTTCTTC.

V and J are TRBV4-1 and TRBJ1-1; 8 bases match TRBD1. With V trimmed by 4 bases and J by 3 bases, 1 base remained unmatched. Germline assignment: CDR1 MGHRA and CDR2 YSYEKL. The CDR3 consists of 13 residues. The CDR3 nucleotides are TGCGCCAGCAGCCCACAGGGGGACACTGAAGCTTTCTTT. Its translation: CASSPQGDTEAFF.

The chain joins TRBV30 to TRBJ2-7, with 9 bases matching TRBD2. The germline gives CDR1 GTSNPN, CDR2 SVGIG (reference sequence). This CDR3 comprises 13 residues. The CDR3 region is CALSGGSSYEQYF. CDR3 coding DNA: TGTGCTCTTAGCGGGGGAAGCTCCTACGAGCAGTACTTC.

The chain combines TRBV7-9 with TRBJ1-2, with TRBD1 as a possible D gene (5 bases). Trimming left V 1 base short and J 3 bases short, with 6 bases between. The V gene's germline CDR1 is SEHNR and CDR2 FQNEAQ (reference sequence). This CDR3 has 13 residues. Here the CDR3 reads CASSLEGYYGYTF. In DNA, the CDR3 is TGTGCCAGCAGCTTAGAGGGGTACTATGGCTACACCTTC.

The chain joins TRBV4-1 to TRBJ2-7; D possibly corresponds to TRBD2 (6 bases). The CDR3 covers 14 residues. Deletions cut 0 bases from V and 9 bases from J, with 15 bases between. Germline assignment: CDR1 MGHRA and CDR2 YSYEKL. The CDR3 region is CASSQEAWTGVQYF. The CDR3 DNA sequence: TGCGCCAGCAGCCAAGAAGCTTGGACGGGGGTGCAGTACTTC.

This rearrangement joins TRBV30 to TRBJ1-2; TRBD1 aligns across 7 bases. The V gene end was trimmed by 2 bases and the J gene end by 4 bases; junction bases not matched to a gene: 4. This CDR3 comprises 13 residues. Germline loops: CDR1 GTSNPN, CDR2 SVGIG (reference sequence). The CDR3: CAWSLGTVYGYTF. The CDR3, as DNA: TGTGCCTGGAGTCTTGGGACAGTCTATGGCTACACCTTC.

CDR3 sequence reads: CASSIAYNEQFF. Here the CDR3 DNA reads TGTGCCAGCAGCATCGCCTACAATGAGCAGTTCTTC. V gene TRBV7-9 combines with J gene TRBJ2-1; D gene unclear. The CDR3 runs to 12 residues. Germline V gene data show CDR1 as SEHNR and CDR2 as FQNEAQ (reference sequence). The V end lost 5 bases, the J end lost 2 bases, and 4 bases lay between the germline ends.

The CDR3 loop is CASKSRSGFRLDGYTF. The CDR3, as DNA: TGTGCCAGTAAAAGTCGGTCAGGGTTTCGGTTAGATGGCTACACCTTC. V usage is TRBV19 and J usage is TRBJ1-2, with a tentative D call TRBD1 (5 bases). V was clipped by 7 bases and J by 6 bases, with 24 bases between them. The CDR3 contains 16 residues. Germline values: CDR1 LNHDA, CDR2 SQIVND (reference sequence).

The chain couples TRBV4-1 to TRBJ2-5; possibly TRBD1 for D (5 bases). Trimming removed 0 bases from V and 6 bases from J, with 11 bases in between. The CDR3 is 14 amino acids. Germline-derived CDR1 and CDR2 are MGHRA and YSYEKL. DNA for the CDR3: TGCGCCAGCAGCCAAGAGGGTGCAGGGAAGACCCAGTACTTC. This encodes CASSQEGAGKTQYF.

The J gene is TRBJ1-1, the V gene TRBV10-3; D uncertain. The CDR3 extends over 13 amino acids. V lost 4 bases to trimming and J lost 0 bases, with 6 bases between them. Germline assignment: CDR1 ENHRY and CDR2 SYGVKD. This CDR3 reads CAISVSLNTEAFF. The DNA for the CDR3 is TGTGCCATCAGTGTTAGCTTGAACACTGAAGCTTTCTTT.

This clone occurred once. CDR3: CASSLGGEETQYF. The CDR3 bases are TGTGCCAGCAGCTTAGGGGGAGAAGAGACCCAGTACTTC. The chain carries TRBV11-3 and TRBJ2-5, with D tentatively TRBD2 (5 bases). The CDR3 totals 13 residues. V was cut by 1 base and J by 3 bases, with 6 bases left in between. Germline values: CDR1 SGHNT, CDR2 YENEEA.

This chain connects TRBV7-3 to TRBJ2-1; 7 bases match TRBD1. J lost 6 bases, V lost 4 bases, and 12 bases had no gene match. This CDR3 has 16 residues. The V gene's germline CDR1 is SGHTA and CDR2 FQGTGA. The CDR3, as DNA: TGTGCCAGCAGCTACGACAGGGTGGGGAGCGGCAATGAGCAGTTCTTC. It specifies CASSYDRVGSGNEQFF.

This chain links TRBV6-1 with TRBJ2-7; 7 nucleotides agree with TRBD2. Losses at the gene ends were 6 bases for V and 6 bases for J; bases not matched to a gene: 11. Germline V gives CDR1 MNHNS, CDR2 SASEGT. CDR3 length equals 14 residues. This CDR3 reads CASSLGGGIGEQYF. CDR3 in DNA: TGTGCCAGCAGCCTTGGGGGGGGTATAGGCGAGCAGTACTTC.

This chain joins TRBV7-6 and TRBJ2-7, with D unresolved. V lost 0 bases to trimming and J lost 0 bases, with 6 bases between them. Germline loops: CDR1 SGHVS, CDR2 FNYEAQ. The CDR3 spans 14 residues. CDR3 DNA: TGTGCCAGCAGCTTAGCCATCAGCTCCTACGAGCAGTACTTC. Its protein product is CASSLAISSYEQYF.

The rearrangement links TRBV28 to TRBJ2-7; 9 nucleotides align to TRBD1. J was trimmed by 7 bases and V by 6 bases; bases with no gene match: 7. The CDR3 runs 13 residues. Germline CDR1 reads MDHEN; CDR2 reads SYDVKM. This CDR3 is CASSQDRGGEQYF. CDR3 DNA sequence: TGTGCCAGCAGCCAGGACAGGGGCGGAGAGCAGTACTTC.

The V call is TRBV6-4, the J call TRBJ2-7; D gene ambiguous. The CDR3 is made up of 13 amino acids. The ends were cut back, 4 bases at V and 4 bases at J, with 11 bases in the middle. Germline lookup yields CDR1 MRHNA and CDR2 SNTAGT. CDR3 sequence reads: CASSVEQLYEQYF. For the CDR3, the DNA is TGTGCCAGCAGTGTTGAACAGTTATACGAGCAGTACTTC.

DNA for the CDR3: TGTGCCAGCAGCTTTGGTACTGGAACAGGAGCTTTCTTT. Translation gives CASSFGTGTGAFF. The genes are TRBV11-3 and TRBJ1-1, with D perhaps TRBD1 (5 bases). CDR1 is SGHNT and CDR2 is YENEEA in the germline V gene. Trimming left V 3 bases short and J 10 bases short, with 15 bases between. CDR3 length: 13 amino acids.

A few counts support this clone. The DNA for the CDR3 is TGTGCCAGCAGCTTAGGACAGGGCCCAGGCTACACCTTC. Its protein is CASSLGQGPGYTF. The chain couples TRBV28 to TRBJ1-2; TRBD1 agrees at 8 bases. Trimming cost V 6 bases and J 8 bases; bases outside gene matches: 8. The CDR3 runs to 13 residues. Germline V gene data show CDR1 as MDHEN and CDR2 as SYDVKM.